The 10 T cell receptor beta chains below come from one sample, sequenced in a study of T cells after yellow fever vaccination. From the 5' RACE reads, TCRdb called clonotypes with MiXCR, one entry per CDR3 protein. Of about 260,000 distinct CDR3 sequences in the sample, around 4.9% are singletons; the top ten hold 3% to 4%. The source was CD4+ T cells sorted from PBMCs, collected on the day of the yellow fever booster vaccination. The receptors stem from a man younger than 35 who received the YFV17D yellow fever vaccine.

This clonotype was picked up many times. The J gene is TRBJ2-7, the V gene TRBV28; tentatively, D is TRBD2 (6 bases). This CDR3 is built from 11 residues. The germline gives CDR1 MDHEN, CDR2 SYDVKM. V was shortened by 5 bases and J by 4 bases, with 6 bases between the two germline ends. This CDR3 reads CASSAGYEQYV. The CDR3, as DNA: TGTGCCAGCAGTGCGGGGTACGAGCAGTACGTC.

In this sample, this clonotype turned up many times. In DNA, the CDR3 is TGTGCCAGCAGTTTATATACAGGAGGGAGTGCTAACTATGGCTACACCTTC. It is translated as CASSLYTGGSANYGYTF. The chain is built from TRBV12-3 or TRBV12-4 and TRBJ1-2, with D maybe TRBD1 (5 bases). CDR3 size: 17 residues. Between the trimmed V and J ends, which lost 2 bases and 0 bases, there was a span of 16 bases.

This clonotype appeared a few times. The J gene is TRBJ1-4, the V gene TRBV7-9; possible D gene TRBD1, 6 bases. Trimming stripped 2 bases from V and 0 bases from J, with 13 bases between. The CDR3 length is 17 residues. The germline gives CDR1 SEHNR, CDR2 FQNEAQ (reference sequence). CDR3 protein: CASSLSPRGSTNEKLFF. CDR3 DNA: TGTGCCAGCAGCTTATCGCCCAGGGGATCAACTAATGAAAAACTGTTTTTT.

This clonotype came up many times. The DNA of the CDR3 is TGTGCCAGCAGTCTCCGGGCGGGGGGAAGAGGCGAGCAGTACGTC. This translates into CASSLRAGGRGEQYV. The chain has TRBV28 and TRBJ2-7; TRBD2 agrees at 8 bases. V was pared by 5 bases and J by 6 bases, with 12 bases of the junction left unmatched. The CDR3 contains 15 residues. Germline CDR1 is MDHEN and CDR2 is SYDVKM.

CDR3 sequence (DNA): TGTGCCAGCAGCTATGACCGGGGTTCACCCCTCCACTTT. Translation gives CASSYDRGSPLHF. V and J are TRBV7-2 and TRBJ1-6; no clear D gene. The CDR3 sequence is 13 residues long. The germline V gene has CDR1 SGHTA and CDR2 FQGNSA. V was trimmed by 4 bases and J by 9 bases, leaving 10 bases between them.

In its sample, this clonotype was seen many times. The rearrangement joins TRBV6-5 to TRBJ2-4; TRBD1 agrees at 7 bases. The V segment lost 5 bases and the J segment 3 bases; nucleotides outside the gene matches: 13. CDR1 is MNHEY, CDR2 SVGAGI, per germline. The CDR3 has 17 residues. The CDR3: CASSPARRQGDKNIQYF. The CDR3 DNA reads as TGTGCCAGCAGTCCCGCGCGGAGACAGGGAGACAAAAACATTCAGTACTTC.

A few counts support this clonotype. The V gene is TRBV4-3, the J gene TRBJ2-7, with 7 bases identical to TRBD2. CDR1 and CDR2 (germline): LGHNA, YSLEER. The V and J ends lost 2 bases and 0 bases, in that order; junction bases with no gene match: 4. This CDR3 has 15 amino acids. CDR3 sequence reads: CASSQRGGGSYEQYF. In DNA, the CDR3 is TGCGCCAGCAGCCAACGGGGCGGGGGCTCCTACGAGCAGTACTTC.

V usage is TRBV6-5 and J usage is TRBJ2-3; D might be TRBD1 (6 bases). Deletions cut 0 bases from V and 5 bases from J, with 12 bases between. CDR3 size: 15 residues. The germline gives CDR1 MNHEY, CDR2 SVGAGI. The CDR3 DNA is TGTGCCAGCAGTTACTCGAGTGGGGGCCTAGATACGCAGTATTTT. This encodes CASSYSSGGLDTQYF.

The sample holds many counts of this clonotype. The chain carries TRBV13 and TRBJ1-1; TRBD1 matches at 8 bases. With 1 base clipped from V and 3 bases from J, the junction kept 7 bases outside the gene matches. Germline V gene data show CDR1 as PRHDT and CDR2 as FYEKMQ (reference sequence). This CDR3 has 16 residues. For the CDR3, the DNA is TGTGCCAGCAGCTTAGTCGGGCAGGGGGCGGACACTGAAGCTTTCTTT. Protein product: CASSLVGQGADTEAFF.

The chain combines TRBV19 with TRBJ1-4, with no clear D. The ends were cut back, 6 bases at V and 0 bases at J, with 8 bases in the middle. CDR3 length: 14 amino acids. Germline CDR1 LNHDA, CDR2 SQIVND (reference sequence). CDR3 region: CASSGGATNEKLFF. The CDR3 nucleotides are TGTGCCAGTAGCGGCGGGGCAACTAATGAAAAACTGTTTTTT.